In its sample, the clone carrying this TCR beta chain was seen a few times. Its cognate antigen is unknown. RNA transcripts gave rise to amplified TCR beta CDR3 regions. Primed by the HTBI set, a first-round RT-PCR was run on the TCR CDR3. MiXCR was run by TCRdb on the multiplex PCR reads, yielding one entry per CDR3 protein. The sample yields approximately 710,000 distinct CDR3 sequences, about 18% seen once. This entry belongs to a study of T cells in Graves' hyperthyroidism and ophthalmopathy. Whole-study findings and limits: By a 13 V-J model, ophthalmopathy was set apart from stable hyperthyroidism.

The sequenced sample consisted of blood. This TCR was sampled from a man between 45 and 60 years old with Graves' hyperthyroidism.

The CDR3 loop is CSARDFGGSSTDTQYF. CDR3 nucleotides: TGCAGTGCTAGAGATTTCGGCGGATCTAGCACAGATACGCAGTATTTT. The chain links TRBV20-1 to TRBJ2-3, with D unclear. The germline V gene encodes CDR1 DFQATT and CDR2 SNEGSKA (reference sequence). Between the trimmed V and J ends, which lost 0 bases and 0 bases, there was a span of 13 bases. There are 16 residues in the CDR3.